This T cell receptor (beta chain) was sequenced in a study of read filtering for tumor transcriptome and immune sequencing. Across the whole study: Patients were 16 to 20 male and 13 to 15 female, mean age approximately 60 years, range about 45 to 85. Transcriptome libraries were built from DNase-treated RNA. RNA-seq yielded only 85 to 1273 TCR reads, IR-seq about 3.5 to 11 million. General observations from the study: In IR-seq, single-read clonotypes were 75% to 90% of clonotypes but around 3.4% of reads.

This library used around 400 ng RNA and molecular barcoded adaptors spanning alpha/delta and beta/gamma chains. TCRdb passed the reads through MiXCR, listing each CDR3 protein once. The sample lists about 47,000 distinct CDR3 sequences, roughly 12% occurring once. This clonotype occurred many times. Its matching antigen is unknown. The CDR3 contains 14 residues. Germline assignment: CDR1 ENHRY and CDR2 SYGVKD. Trimming cost V 6 bases and J 1 base; bases outside gene matches: 2. The receptor was isolated from a donor over 35 with multiple myeloma. This chain connects TRBV10-3 to TRBJ1-1; 10 positions match TRBD1. What was sequenced was a population of CD138-negative cells sorted from bone marrow. The CDR3 nucleotides are TGTGCCATCAGGGGACAGGGGACGAACACTGAAGCTTTCTTT. Encoded protein: CAIRGQGTNTEAFF.